Listed here is a single TCR beta chain. The antigen is unknown. Other DNA sequences from this sample encode an identical CDR3 as well. The CDR3 loop spans 14 amino acids. Germline assignment: CDR1 SGHRS and CDR2 YFSETQ. With 2 bases removed from V and 1 base from J, the gap between germline ends came to 9 bases. The data derive from a study of cytomegalovirus exposure and HLA in healthy donors. Study information: One earlier analysis, a look at some 180 million T cells, found 100 million to 130 million unique TCR beta sequences. Overall study results and limits: Three chains linked to CMV were shown in vitro to be specific for CMV antigens.

Vbeta (60) and Jbeta (13) primers were used in the PCR. Data came from immunoSEQ multiplex PCR; TCRdb stores just in-frame clones and leaves some out. The sample carries some 140,000 clones, less than 85% recorded once. The specimen was PBMCs. The chain joins TRBV5-1 to TRBJ2-5; D is possibly TRBD1 (5 bases). The clonotype originates from a man aged 40-49 years in good health and CMV-seronegative. CDR3 DNA: TGCGCCAGCAGCTTCCCTGGGGCCCAAGAGACCCAGTACTTC. Translation: CASSFPGAQETQYF.